The 30 T cell receptor beta chains presented below share a single source sample, sequenced in a study of type 1 and type 2 diabetes patients. The PCR template was genomic DNA. Multiplex PCR with 30 forward and 13 reverse primers amplified the TCR beta CDR3. From the multiplex PCR reads, TCRdb called clonotypes with MiXCR, one entry per CDR3 protein. The sample includes approximately 260,000 distinct CDR3 sequences, roughly 50% of them seen just once. Sequencing input: peripheral blood mononuclear cells (PBMCs). The receptors derive from a young man with type 2 diabetes.

J is TRBJ1-2 and V is TRBV27, with D unresolved. Germline V gene sequence: CDR1 MNHEY, CDR2 SMNVEV (reference sequence). The V gene lost 2 bases and the J gene lost 2 bases, with 12 bases spanning the gap. This CDR3 region has 15 residues. The CDR3 region has the DNA TGTGCCAGCAGTTTAGCTACAAGGGAAAACTATGGCTACACCTTC. Translated, it gives CASSLATRENYGYTF.

The chain combines TRBV15 with TRBJ1-2, with a tentative D call TRBD1 (6 bases). Trimming cost V 8 bases and J 4 bases, with 23 bases left between them. Germline CDR1 LNHNV, CDR2 YYDKDF (reference sequence). The CDR3 length is 16 residues. The CDR3 spells CATGRAGAINPYGYTF. The CDR3 DNA sequence: TGTGCCACCGGTAGAGCAGGGGCCATAAACCCCTATGGCTACACCTTC.

V and J are TRBV5-1 and TRBJ1-2, with D maybe TRBD1 (6 bases). Germline CDR1 is SGHRS and CDR2 is YFSETQ. CDR3 length: 14 amino acids. The V gene lost 7 bases and the J gene lost 7 bases, with 20 bases spanning the gap. The CDR3: CASSPLGALSGYTF. The CDR3 DNA reads as TGCGCCAGCTCTCCCTTGGGGGCGCTTTCTGGCTACACCTTC.

This chain links TRBV6-5 with TRBJ2-7, with a tentative D call TRBD1 (5 bases). This CDR3 region has 15 residues. Looked up from germline, CDR1 is MNHEY and CDR2 is SVGAGI. V lost 0 bases, J lost 4 bases, and 13 bases lay in between. Here the CDR3 reads CASSYSEVQGYEQYF. CDR3 nucleotide sequence: TGTGCCAGCAGTTACTCCGAGGTGCAGGGATACGAGCAGTACTTC.

The chain couples TRBV2 to TRBJ1-1, with D possibly being TRBD1 (5 bases). The CDR3 has 18 residues. Per germline, CDR1 SNHLY and CDR2 FYNNEI. V was shortened by 2 bases and J by 0 bases, with 19 bases between the two germline ends. The CDR3 protein is CASSEPRVGVAMNTEAFF. For the CDR3, the DNA is TGTGCCAGCAGTGAACCGCGGGTAGGGGTTGCGATGAACACTGAAGCTTTCTTT.

In this sample, this clonotype turned up a few times. V is TRBV14 and J is TRBJ2-7, with D unresolved. Germline lookup yields CDR1 SGHDN and CDR2 FVKESK. This CDR3 is built from 12 residues. The ends were cut back, 2 bases at V and 2 bases at J, with 4 bases in the middle. This chain's CDR3 is CASSQQTYEQYF. CDR3 nucleotide sequence: TGTGCCAGCAGCCAACAAACCTACGAGCAGTACTTC.

V usage is TRBV19 and J usage is TRBJ1-1; TRBD1 matches 10 bases. The germline CDR1 and CDR2 sequences are LNHDA and SQIVND (reference sequence). The CDR3 totals 17 residues. V dropped 7 bases and J dropped 1; count of bases not matched to a gene: 12. CDR3 coding DNA: TGTGCCAGTAAGAAGGGGACAGGGGTCCAACGGAACACTGAAGCTTTCTTT. The encoded protein is CASKKGTGVQRNTEAFF.

In its sample, this clonotype was seen a few times. The chain has TRBV19 and TRBJ2-7; no clear D. Between the trimmed V and J ends, which lost 5 bases and 4 bases, there was a span of 15 bases. This CDR3 is 14 amino acids long. Germline V gene data show CDR1 as LNHDA and CDR2 as SQIVND (reference sequence). CDR3 sequence (DNA): TGTGCCAGTAGTTCCCGGCCCCCGGTATACGAGCAGTACTTC. Translating it yields CASSSRPPVYEQYF.

The chain couples TRBV4-3 to TRBJ2-1; tentative D call: TRBD2 (6 bases). This CDR3 is built from 15 residues. The V end lost 7 bases, the J end lost 4 bases, and 17 bases lay between the germline ends. Germline-derived CDR1 and CDR2 are LGHNA and YSLEER. The CDR3 region has the DNA TGCGCCAGCAACGCCGGGAGCTTCATGTACAATGAGCAGTTCTTC. Its protein product is CASNAGSFMYNEQFF.

This clonotype was recorded a few times. The J gene is TRBJ2-5, the V gene TRBV7-7; 9 nucleotides align to TRBD2. The CDR3 has 19 amino acids. Germline CDR1 reads SSHAT; CDR2 reads FNYEAQ (reference sequence). V lost 2 bases to trimming and J lost 1 base; unmatched junction nucleotides: 14. CDR3 nucleotides: TGTGCCAGCAGCTTAATCCCCCCTAGCGGGATCGCCGGCCAAGAGACCCAGTACTTC. Its protein product is CASSLIPPSGIAGQETQYF.

The chain joins TRBV28 to TRBJ1-2, with TRBD1 identical over 7 bases. The CDR3 contains 15 residues. V trimming: 5 bases; J trimming: 4 bases; junction bases outside the gene matches: 10. CDR1 is MDHEN and CDR2 is SYDVKM in the germline V gene. The CDR3 nucleotides are TGTGCCAGCAGTGACAGGGTGCGAGGGGTCTATGGCTACACCTTC. Translated: CASSDRVRGVYGYTF.

J is TRBJ2-1 and V is TRBV28, with 8 nucleotides matching TRBD1. The CDR3 loop spans 16 amino acids. Trimming at V came to 0 bases and at J to 4 bases, leaving 5 bases not matched to a gene. Per the germline V gene, CDR1 is MDHEN and CDR2 is SYDVKM. DNA for the CDR3: TGTGCCAGCAGTTTATGGAGTGGACAGGGTTACAATGAGCAGTTCTTC. Residues: CASSLWSGQGYNEQFF.

The DNA for the CDR3 is TGCAGTGCTGGGGACAGGGGTAACTATGGCTACACCTTC. Its protein is CSAGDRGNYGYTF. V and J are TRBV20-1 and TRBJ1-2, with 10 bases fitting TRBD1. CDR1 and CDR2 (germline): DFQATT, SNEGSKA (reference sequence). V lost 5 bases, J lost 1 base, and 1 base stayed unmatched. The CDR3 totals 13 residues.

The chain is built from TRBV4-1 and TRBJ2-7; a possible D gene is TRBD1 (6 bases). Germline CDR1 is MGHRA and CDR2 is YSYEKL. The V end was cut by 4 bases, the J end by 3 bases, with 16 bases between. The CDR3 is 15 residues long. CDR3 protein: CASSRPTGTNYEQYF. DNA for the CDR3: TGCGCCAGCAGCCGCCCCACCGGGACAAACTACGAGCAGTACTTC.

This clonotype was observed at least ten times. V and J are TRBV25-1 and TRBJ1-6; a weak D match, TRBD1 (5 bases). The CDR3 runs to 13 residues. The V end lost 8 bases, the J end lost 9 bases, and 14 bases lay between the germline ends. CDR1 and CDR2 (germline): MGHDK, SYGVNS. CDR3 protein: CASGVGVGSPLHF. The CDR3 DNA follows: TGTGCCAGCGGGGTAGGGGTGGGTTCACCCCTCCACTTT.

V gene TRBV2 combines with J gene TRBJ2-2; D may be TRBD1 (6 bases). Trimming left V 5 bases short and J 6 bases short, with 7 bases between. The CDR3 contains 12 residues. The V gene's germline CDR1 is SNHLY and CDR2 FYNNEI. The DNA of the CDR3 is TGTGCCAGCAGTACAGGGTCCGGGGAGCTGTTTTTT. This translates into CASSTGSGELFF.

The chain joins TRBV10-3 to TRBJ2-7; weak D call: TRBD1 (6 bases). The CDR3 contains 15 residues. Deletions cut 4 bases from V and 2 bases from J, with 15 bases between. CDR1 and CDR2 (germline): ENHRY, SYGVKD. CDR3 DNA sequence: TGTGCCATCAGTGTAGGCGCCAGGGACACCTACGAGCAGTACTTC. Translating it yields CAISVGARDTYEQYF.

This clonotype was counted between two and nine times. The chain recombines TRBV6-6 with TRBJ1-1, with D uncertain. The germline V gene has CDR1 MNHNY and CDR2 SVGAGI (reference sequence). With 2 bases removed from V and 7 bases from J, the gap between germline ends came to 8 bases. The CDR3 is made up of 12 amino acids. The CDR3 loop is CASSYGVREAFF. The CDR3 DNA reads as TGTGCCAGCAGTTACGGCGTGCGTGAAGCTTTCTTT.

The chain's CDR3 is CASRDSQAKNIQYF. The CDR3 DNA reads as TGCGCCAGCAGGGACAGTCAAGCCAAAAACATTCAGTACTTC. The V and J genes are TRBV10-2 and TRBJ2-4; tentative D call: TRBD1 (6 bases). The germline gives CDR1 WSHSY, CDR2 SAAADI. This CDR3 is 14 amino acids long. V was clipped by 6 bases and J by 0 bases, with 9 bases between them.

The genes are TRBV5-1 and TRBJ2-7, with D unresolved. The CDR3 covers 16 residues. V was shortened by 2 bases and J by 0 bases, with 15 bases between the two germline ends. Germline V gene data show CDR1 as SGHRS and CDR2 as YFSETQ. The CDR3 sequence: CASSLGGPGGSYEQYF. CDR3 nucleotide sequence: TGCGCCAGCAGCTTAGGCGGCCCGGGCGGCTCCTACGAGCAGTACTTC. Based on the CDR3 plus reference TRBV5-1 and TRBJ2-7, the full variable domain is KAGVTQTPRYLIKTRGQQVTLSCSPISGHRSVSWYQQTPGQGLQFLFEYFSETQRNKGNFPGRFSGRQFSNSRSEMNVSTLELGDSALYLCASSLGGPGGSYEQYFGPGTRLTVT.

The chain is built from TRBV2 and TRBJ2-5; maybe TRBD1 (6 bases). Germline CDR1 reads SNHLY; CDR2 reads FYNNEI. The CDR3 has 14 amino acids. Trimming took 8 bases from V and 1 from J, leaving 14 bases between them. The CDR3 sequence: CASSRDTTQETQYF. CDR3 sequence (DNA): TGTGCCAGCTCCCGGGACACTACCCAAGAGACCCAGTACTTC.

As DNA, the CDR3 is TGTGCCAGTAGTATTAGCCGGGGCGGGATCTACGAGCAGTACTTC. Amino acid sequence: CASSISRGGIYEQYF. The chain has TRBV19 and TRBJ2-7; a possible D gene is TRBD2 (6 bases). Trimming stripped 3 bases from V and 3 bases from J, with 15 bases between. Per the germline V gene, CDR1 is LNHDA and CDR2 is SQIVND (reference sequence). This CDR3 is 15 amino acids long.

J is TRBJ1-1 and V is TRBV19; no clear D gene. There are 12 residues in the CDR3. Trimming took 8 bases from V and 3 from J, leaving 10 bases between them. Germline V gives CDR1 LNHDA, CDR2 SQIVND (reference sequence). CDR3 residues: CASGRVDTEAFF. DNA of the CDR3: TGTGCCAGTGGAAGGGTGGACACTGAAGCTTTCTTT.

There are a few counts of this clonotype. The chain joins TRBV10-3 to TRBJ1-1; TRBD1 might be the D (6 bases). This CDR3 has 14 amino acids. Germline values: CDR1 ENHRY, CDR2 SYGVKD. V lost 8 bases, J lost 5 bases, and 18 bases lay in between. This chain's CDR3 is CAISAVGAETEAFF. CDR3 sequence (DNA): TGTGCCATCTCAGCGGTGGGGGCGGAAACTGAAGCTTTCTTT.

The gene calls are TRBV28 and TRBJ2-6; unclear D gene. The V gene's germline CDR1 is MDHEN and CDR2 SYDVKM. V dropped 7 bases and J dropped 0 bases, with 4 bases sitting between them. The CDR3 totals 13 residues. CDR3 sequence reads: CASIHSGANVLTF. CDR3 coding DNA: TGTGCCAGCATCCACTCTGGGGCCAACGTCCTGACTTTC.

The rearrangement links TRBV25-1 to TRBJ2-2, with D tentatively TRBD1 or TRBD2 (5 bases each). The germline V and J ends were trimmed by 5 bases and 5 bases, with 30 bases remaining between them. The CDR3 length is 20 residues. Germline V gene sequence: CDR1 MGHDK, CDR2 SYGVNS. The CDR3 loop reads CASSYSTLMGNGAQTGELFF. The CDR3 nucleotides read TGTGCCAGCAGTTACTCGACTCTGATGGGCAACGGGGCGCAAACCGGGGAGCTGTTTTTT.

In this sample, this clonotype turned up a few times. V usage is TRBV9 and J usage is TRBJ2-3; weak D call: TRBD1 (6 bases). This CDR3 spans 16 amino acids. From germline, CDR1 is SGDLS and CDR2 YYNGEE. Trimming pared 3 bases from V and 1 base from J, leaving 15 bases between. The CDR3 DNA reads TGTGCCAGCAGCGAAAAAACAGGGTGGGGCACAGATACGCAGTATTTT. Amino acid sequence: CASSEKTGWGTDTQYF.

This clonotype came up a few times. The V gene is TRBV25-1, the J gene TRBJ2-2, with D perhaps TRBD1 (5 bases). CDR3 length equals 15 residues. Trimming pared 4 bases from V and 5 bases from J, leaving 14 bases between. The germline V gene encodes CDR1 MGHDK and CDR2 SYGVNS. The CDR3 spells CASSAAQGATGELFF. CDR3 nucleotides: TGTGCCAGCAGTGCAGCCCAAGGGGCAACCGGGGAGCTGTTTTTT.

This clonotype turned up a few times. The chain couples TRBV2 to TRBJ1-1, with TRBD1 as a possible D gene (5 bases). CDR1 is SNHLY and CDR2 is FYNNEI in the germline V gene. Trimming removed 3 bases at V and 4 bases at J, with 12 bases between. The CDR3 has 14 residues. The CDR3 loop is CASSEREGSTEAFF. The CDR3 DNA reads as TGTGCCAGCAGTGAGAGGGAGGGGAGCACTGAAGCTTTCTTT.

The chain couples TRBV19 to TRBJ1-4; 8 bases are a match to TRBD1. This CDR3 contains 14 residues. The junction had 4 bases not matched to a gene; V was cut back by 5 bases and J by 5 bases. Germline values: CDR1 LNHDA, CDR2 SQIVND (reference sequence). The DNA for the CDR3 is TGTGCCAGTAGTTCCAGGACAGGGAATGAAAAACTGTTTTTT. This translates into CASSSRTGNEKLFF.